The clone carrying this T cell receptor beta chain has only a few counts. A read error may produce the germline difference seen at one junction end. The TCRbeta library was prepared with unique molecular identifiers. Using its own MiXCR run on the PCR reads, TCRdb lists one record per CDR3 protein. The table lists some 520,000 distinct CDR3 sequences, less than 35% of them singletons, with 2% to 3% in the top ten. The data stem from a study of T-cell reconstitution after alpha-beta-depleted transplantation in children. Germline V CDR1 and CDR2: SGHTA, FQGNSA. The CDR3 is made up of 14 amino acids. The receptor's source is a human donor who donated a stem cell graft to a child with aplastic anemia. The chain has TRBV7-2 and TRBJ1-2; 8 bases align to TRBD1. This specimen consisted of PBMCs from the stem cell graft donor, obtained from the stem cell graft. The CDR3 nucleotides are TGCGCCAGCAGCTTGGTACAGGGGGATTATGGCTACACCTTC. Protein product: CASSLVQGDYGYTF.